The 28 T cell receptor beta chains below all came from one sample that was sequenced in a study of vaccination and CD4 T cells after COVID-19. The antigens of these receptors remain unknown. The Oncomine TCR Beta short-read assay was what sequenced the DNA obtained from cultured CD4+ T cells. TCRdb re-called the PCR reads through MiXCR, storing one row per CDR3 protein. In the table there are about 21,000 distinct CDR3 sequences, about 38% of which are singletons. The treatment denotes: roughly 10-day PBMC culture with coronavirus spike peptide pools or control peptides (ViraFEST assay). The input for sequencing was CD4+ T cells from blood, cultured in vitro, taken before SARS-CoV-2 vaccination. The receptors here all came from a human donor who had recovered from COVID-19.

V usage is TRBV6-1 and J usage is TRBJ1-2, with TRBD1 matching over 8 bases. CDR3 size: 13 residues. Germline assignment: CDR1 MNHNS and CDR2 SASEGT. After removal of 10 bases from V and 7 bases from J, the junction contained 11 bases not matched to a gene. CDR3 sequence: CAIREDRAGGYTF. The CDR3 nucleotides are TGTGCCATCAGGGAGGACAGGGCAGGTGGCTACACCTTC.

The rearrangement joins TRBV5-1 to TRBJ2-5; D gene unclear. CDR3 length: 14 amino acids. The germline V gene has CDR1 SGHRS and CDR2 YFSETQ. V was cut by 0 bases and J by 2 bases, with 8 bases left in between. DNA for the CDR3: TGCGCCAGCAGCTTGGGGACCACACAAGAGACCCAGTACTTC. It encodes CASSLGTTQETQYF.

The chain is built from TRBV19 and TRBJ2-3; 7 bases fit TRBD1. This CDR3 has 13 amino acids. The germline V gene encodes CDR1 LNHDA and CDR2 SQIVND (reference sequence). V lost 1 base to trimming and J lost 5 bases; unmatched junction nucleotides: 0. CDR3 in DNA: TGTGCCAGTAGTATAGCAGGGGGAGATACGCAGTATTTT. It yields the protein CASSIAGGDTQYF. The variable domain in full, completed from reference TRBV19 and TRBJ2-3, reads DGGITQSPKYLFRKEGQNVTLSCEQNLNHDAMYWYRQDPGQGLRLIYYSQIVNDFQKGDIAEGYSVSREKKESFPLTVTSAQKNPTAFYLCASSIAGGDTQYFGPGTRLTVL.

This clonotype was seen a few times. The chain links TRBV28 to TRBJ2-7; possible D gene TRBD1, 6 bases. Trimming cost V 8 bases and J 4 bases, with 21 bases left between them. The CDR3 spans 15 residues. Germline CDR1 MDHEN, CDR2 SYDVKM. This chain's CDR3 is CASGSWEQGYYEQYF. The CDR3 DNA follows: TGTGCCAGCGGAAGTTGGGAACAGGGCTATTACGAGCAGTACTTC.

The rearrangement joins TRBV19 to TRBJ2-1, with D uncertain. The V end was cut by 6 bases, the J end by 9 bases, with 15 bases between. The CDR3 has 13 amino acids. Germline values: CDR1 LNHDA, CDR2 SQIVND (reference sequence). For the CDR3, the DNA is TGTGCCAGTAGCCACTCCCTCTTCGGTGAGCAGTTCTTC. Protein: CASSHSLFGEQFF. The full variable domain, its missing parts supplied by reference TRBV19 and TRBJ2-1, is DGGITQSPKYLFRKEGQNVTLSCEQNLNHDAMYWYRQDPGQGLRLIYYSQIVNDFQKGDIAEGYSVSREKKESFPLTVTSAQKNPTAFYLCASSHSLFGEQFFGPGTRLTVL.

This chain connects TRBV5-1 to TRBJ1-6; TRBD1 aligns across 7 bases. CDR1 and CDR2 from the germline V gene are SGHRS and YFSETQ. The CDR3 loop spans 15 amino acids. J was trimmed by 7 bases and V by 4 bases; bases with no gene match: 8. The chain's CDR3 is CASSGTGQLNSPLHF. The CDR3 DNA is TGCGCCAGCAGCGGGACGGGACAGCTCAATTCACCCCTCCACTTT.

This clonotype has only a few counts. The chain has TRBV11-2 and TRBJ2-5; TRBD1 matches 9 bases. The CDR3 has 15 amino acids. The junction had 14 bases not matched to a gene; V was cut back by 5 bases and J by 10 bases. CDR1 and CDR2 from the germline V gene are SGHAT and FQNNGV. The CDR3 DNA follows: TGTGCCAGCAGCACTCCCCTCAGACAGGGGGGCGACCAGTACTTC. This gives the protein CASSTPLRQGGDQYF. Full variable domain (outside the CDR3, taken from reference TRBV11-2 and TRBJ2-5): EAGVAQSPRYKIIEKRQSVAFWCNPISGHATLYWYQQILGQGPKLLIQFQNNGVVDDSQLPKDRFSAERLKGVDSTLKIQPAKLEDSAVYLCASSTPLRQGGDQYFGPGTRLLVL.

The chain recombines TRBV20-1 with TRBJ2-5; 7 bases match TRBD2. The junction had 5 bases not matched to a gene; V was cut back by 2 bases and J by 2 bases. CDR1 is DFQATT, CDR2 SNEGSKA, per germline (reference sequence). CDR3 length: 14 amino acids. The CDR3, as DNA: TGCAGTGCTAGATTTCTGGGGGGGCAAGAGACCCAGTACTTC. This translates into CSARFLGGQETQYF.

This clonotype was detected only once. The chain employs TRBV19 and TRBJ2-3; unclear D gene. The CDR3 spans 13 residues. V was clipped by 5 bases and J by 2 bases, with 8 bases between them. Germline V gene data show CDR1 as LNHDA and CDR2 as SQIVND (reference sequence). CDR3 DNA: TGTGCCAGTAGTCTATCCTCCACAGATACGCAGTATTTT. It codes for CASSLSSTDTQYF.

This clonotype was detected only a few times. The V call is TRBV7-6, the J call TRBJ2-1, with 7 bases identical to TRBD2. Germline V gives CDR1 SGHVS, CDR2 FNYEAQ. Losses at the gene ends were 5 bases for V and 8 bases for J; bases not matched to a gene: 9. The CDR3 has 14 residues. Here the CDR3 DNA reads TGTGCCAGCAGCGGGGTTGCGGGAGCGGATGAGCAGTTCTTC. Protein: CASSGVAGADEQFF.

This clonotype showed up just a few times. The chain carries TRBV7-2 and TRBJ1-1; 9 positions match TRBD1. CDR3 length: 15 amino acids. V shed 5 bases, J shed 5 bases, and the junction held 9 bases outside the gene matches. Germline loops: CDR1 SGHTA, CDR2 FQGNSA. The CDR3 DNA is TGTGCCAGCAGCCTCCGGACAGGGGAGTTAACTGAAGCTTTCTTT. As protein: CASSLRTGELTEAFF. Filled out from reference TRBV7-2 and TRBJ1-1, the complete variable domain reads GAGVSQSPSNKVTEKGKDVELRCDPISGHTALYWYRQSLGQGLEFLIYFQGNSAPDKSGLPSDRFSAERTGGSVSTLTIQRTQQEDSAVYLCASSLRTGELTEAFFGQGTRLTVV.

In this sample, this clonotype turned up a few times. V is TRBV20-1 and J is TRBJ2-3; D tentatively fits TRBD1 or TRBD2 (6 bases each). This CDR3 has 16 residues. V lost 6 bases and J 0 bases, leaving 19 bases between the germline ends. CDR1 DFQATT and CDR2 SNEGSKA come from the germline V gene (reference sequence). The CDR3 here is CSAEGGFRGSTDTQYF. CDR3 bases: TGCAGTGCGGAGGGGGGCTTCCGGGGGAGCACAGATACGCAGTATTTT.

This clonotype was observed a few times. The chain combines TRBV27 with TRBJ2-2; 9 bases align to TRBD1. After removal of 4 bases from V and 8 bases from J, the junction contained 2 bases not matched to a gene. Germline loops: CDR1 MNHEY, CDR2 SMNVEV (reference sequence). The CDR3 totals 13 residues. CDR3 protein: CASSSQGAGELFF. CDR3 DNA: TGTGCCAGCAGTTCACAGGGGGCGGGGGAGCTGTTTTTT.

This clonotype has only a few counts. This chain joins TRBV20-1 and TRBJ2-5, with unresolved D. Germline V gene sequence: CDR1 DFQATT, CDR2 SNEGSKA (reference sequence). Trimming left V 3 bases short and J 1 base short, with 6 bases between. The CDR3 is made up of 12 amino acids. CDR3 coding DNA: TGCAGTGCTAGGTACAGCCAAGAGACCCAGTACTTC. Amino acids: CSARYSQETQYF.

This clonotype was seen a handful of times. J is TRBJ1-1 and V is TRBV5-4; 8 bases fit TRBD1. The V gene's germline CDR1 is SGHNT and CDR2 YYREEE (reference sequence). The CDR3 is made up of 13 amino acids. J was trimmed by 5 bases and V by 5 bases; bases with no gene match: 5. Here the CDR3 reads CASRLQGGTEAFF. The CDR3 DNA sequence: TGTGCCAGCAGATTACAGGGGGGAACTGAAGCTTTCTTT.

This clonotype was counted only a few times. The rearrangement joins TRBV25-1 to TRBJ1-2; D perhaps matches TRBD1 (6 bases). Trimming took off 2 bases at V and 9 bases at J, with 7 bases between the two ends. CDR3 length equals 11 residues. Germline loops: CDR1 MGHDK, CDR2 SYGVNS. The CDR3 DNA reads TGTGCCAGCAGTGAAACAGGGCGCTACACCTTC. It specifies CASSETGRYTF.

The chain employs TRBV19 and TRBJ2-1, with unresolved D. Germline CDR1 and CDR2: LNHDA and SQIVND (reference sequence). The V and J ends lost 5 bases and 9 bases respectively, with 11 bases between them. This CDR3 is built from 12 residues. CDR3 sequence reads: CASSLRFGEQFF. The DNA for the CDR3 is TGTGCCAGTAGTTTGAGATTTGGTGAGCAGTTCTTC.

This clonotype was observed a few times. CDR3 DNA sequence: TGTGCCAGCAGTTACTCGGGTAGGGACCCCTACGAGCAGTACTTC. This encodes CASSYSGRDPYEQYF. The V gene is TRBV6-5, the J gene TRBJ2-7; D may match TRBD1 or TRBD2 (5 bases each). This CDR3 comprises 15 residues. Germline CDR1 and CDR2: MNHEY and SVGAGI. The germline V and J ends were trimmed by 0 bases and 2 bases, with 11 bases remaining between them.

This chain uses TRBV7-9 with TRBJ2-3; D is undetermined. The germline V gene encodes CDR1 SEHNR and CDR2 FQNEAQ (reference sequence). V dropped 3 bases and J dropped 3 bases, with 13 bases sitting between them. The CDR3 loop spans 15 amino acids. The CDR3 loop is CASSFGRTRTDTQYF. The CDR3 DNA follows: TGTGCCAGCAGCTTCGGCCGAACCAGGACAGATACGCAGTATTTT. The variable domain in full, with the rest retrieved from reference TRBV7-9 and TRBJ2-3, is DTGVSQNPRHKITKRGQNVTFRCDPISEHNRLYWYRQTLGQGPEFLTYFQNEAQLEKSRLLSDRFSAERPKGSFSTLEIQRTEQGDSAMYLCASSFGRTRTDTQYFGPGTRLTVL.

The chain links TRBV2 to TRBJ1-5; D remains ambiguous. Per germline, CDR1 SNHLY and CDR2 FYNNEI. V was shortened by 3 bases and J by 7 bases, with 16 bases between the two germline ends. This CDR3 region has 15 residues. CDR3 bases: TGTGCCAGCAGTGAGGAAAGGGTGGCGGTCCAGCCCCAGCATTTT. Translating gives CASSEERVAVQPQHF.

This clonotype has a handful of counts. The chain uses TRBV12-3 or TRBV12-4 and TRBJ1-6; D gene uncertain. CDR3 length: 15 residues. The V gene lost 3 bases and the J gene lost 5 bases, with 11 bases spanning the gap. Here the CDR3 reads CASSFSARNNSPLHF. CDR3 DNA sequence: TGTGCCAGCAGTTTTAGTGCCAGGAATAATTCACCCCTCCACTTT.

This clonotype was observed a handful of times. V usage is TRBV29-1 and J usage is TRBJ2-5; D is undetermined. The length of the CDR3 is 13 residues. Germline V gives CDR1 SQVTM, CDR2 ANQGSEA. The germline V and J ends were trimmed by 2 bases and 3 bases, with 10 bases remaining between them. The CDR3 DNA is TGCAGCGTTGAATATGTCGGCAAAGAGACCCAGTACTTC. It is translated as CSVEYVGKETQYF.

This clonotype has just a few counts. J is TRBJ2-1 and V is TRBV24-1; perhaps TRBD2 as D (7 bases). Trimming removed 1 base at V and 5 bases at J, with 11 bases between. Germline CDR1 reads KGHDR; CDR2 reads SFDVKD. The CDR3 is made up of 15 amino acids. In DNA form, the CDR3 reads TGTGCCACCAGTGATTTTCCGGGGGGCCACAATGAGCAGTTCTTC. It translates to CATSDFPGGHNEQFF.

This clonotype was seen a handful of times. V and J are TRBV9 and TRBJ2-5; either TRBD1 or TRBD2 may fit D (6 bases each). The germline V gene has CDR1 SGDLS and CDR2 YYNGEE. V was pared by 0 bases and J by 2 bases, with 11 bases between. The CDR3 covers 15 residues. CDR3 in amino acids: CASSVVEGGQETQYF. The CDR3 DNA sequence: TGTGCCAGCAGCGTAGTGGAGGGGGGACAAGAGACCCAGTACTTC.

V is TRBV12-3 or TRBV12-4 and J is TRBJ1-1; 9 bases align to TRBD1. V shed 6 bases, J shed 7 bases, and the junction held 9 bases outside the gene matches. The CDR3 is 14 residues long. The CDR3 bases are TGTGCCAGCAGACTACAGGGGGCGCATAATGAAGCTTTCTTT. It specifies CASRLQGAHNEAFF.

This chain uses TRBV6-2 or TRBV6-3 with TRBJ2-5; D gene uncertain. Trimming cost V 4 bases and J 5 bases, with 8 bases left between them. The CDR3 runs to 12 residues. Per the germline V gene, CDR1 is MNHEY and CDR2 is SVGEGT. The DNA of the CDR3 is TGTGCCAGCAGTTTTTCGGCGGAGACCCAGTACTTC. Encoded protein: CASSFSAETQYF.

This clonotype appeared a few times. The CDR3 nucleotides are TGCGCCAGCAGCCAAGATTCCCGTGGGACAGGGGTCGGCTACACCTTC. Translation: CASSQDSRGTGVGYTF. The chain uses TRBV4-1 and TRBJ1-2; 10 bases match TRBD1. V shed 0 bases, J shed 8 bases, and the junction held 9 bases outside the gene matches. Per the germline V gene, CDR1 is MGHRA and CDR2 is YSYEKL. CDR3 size: 16 residues.

The V and J genes are TRBV7-2 and TRBJ1-1, with TRBD1 identical over 8 bases. With V trimmed by 5 bases and J by 1 base, 3 bases remained unmatched. The CDR3 sequence is 14 residues long. Germline assignment: CDR1 SGHTA and CDR2 FQGNSA. The CDR3 nucleotides read TGTGCCAGCAGCGTACAGGGGGGGAACACTGAAGCTTTCTTT. Residues: CASSVQGGNTEAFF.